This T cell receptor (beta chain) was sequenced during a study of blood T cell repertoires in COVID-19. Study in general: The study drew acute and convalescent COVID-19 samples from the United States, Italy and Spain.

Membership in each cohort depended on participant-reported clinical history. Recovered status in Cohort 3 required two negative PCRs, clearance, or symptom resolution. Generated by immunoSEQ multiplex PCR, the TCRdb table keeps only in-frame clones and is missing some. Found here are 220,000 or so clones, around 83% of them singletons; the top ten hold approximately 7.3%. Trimming removed 2 bases from V and 2 bases from J; junction bases left unmatched: 13. The CDR3 length is 19 residues. CDR1 and CDR2 from the germline V gene are MNHEY and SVGEGT. The chain links TRBV6-2 or TRBV6-3 to TRBJ2-7; the match to TRBD2 covers 12 bases. The sample taken for sequencing was PBMCs or T cells enriched from blood (not recorded which). The receptor was derived from a woman in her thirties or forties who had recovered from COVID-19. The CDR3, as DNA: TGTGCCAGCAGTTACCCCTCTTCCGGACTAGCGGGAACCCCCTACGAGCAGTACGTC. Translation: CASSYPSSGLAGTPYEQYV.